The present T cell receptor beta chain was sequenced within a study of lymphopenia after photon versus proton radiotherapy (dated by TCRdb to the late 2010s). For the study in its entirety: The study compared the immunological effects of photon versus proton radiation therapy in patients with gastrointestinal tumors who developed high-grade lymphopenia. The approximately 20 patients in the cohort had gastrointestinal tumors, were treated with either photon or proton therapy, and subsequently developed lymphopenia. The study aimed to characterize how the two radiation modalities differ in their impact on the immune system. Here is what the overall study found, with its caveats: The survival association was examined only in patients who died, and the authors described better survival with proton therapy as a possibility, not as a demonstrated result. Across the cohort, among patients who died, a greater drop in TCR diversity after the nadir was inversely correlated with overall survival time. During treatment, patients who received proton therapy stayed relatively stable, whereas patients who received photon therapy lost naive T cells and TCR diversity and gained effector/memory populations. After the lymphocyte count nadir, repertoires from photon-treated patients showed oligoclonal expansion, particularly of CD8+ Temra cells, and this expansion drove the decline in diversity.

Library preparation employed the immunoSEQ multiplex PCR assay. T cell repertoires were profiled with deep sequencing of rearranged TCR beta loci together with multiparametric flow cytometry. TCRdb mirrors the immuneACCESS table, restricted to in-frame sequences. Some clones are absent from its copies; in checked studies, under half trace to an unresolved V gene, and the reason for the others is unknown. This sample lists about 8,000 clones; about nine tenths were detected once. The ten largest clones represent more than 3% of the sample. At the junction V is shortened by 6 bases and J by 3 bases, with 13 bases in between. The germline V gene sets CDR1 to SNHLY and CDR2 to FYNNEI. The CDR3 contains 14 residues, cysteine and phenylalanine counted. The CDR3 DNA has 42 bases and is translated from base 1. With respect to this clone: Its specific antigen is unknown. Qualities for individual bases were not recorded, and no much larger clone is one base off.

Recombination linked TRBV2 to TRBJ2-3, and possibly TRBD2, on 6 matching bases. The source of this sequence is a woman in her seventies with pancreatic cancer. This sample comprised peripheral blood, obtained from a patient treated with photon-based radiotherapy. The CDR3 in this case is CASRRGGGTDTQYF. The bases read TGTGCCAGCAGGCGGGGCGGCGGAACAGATACGCAGTATTTT.